The 8 T cell receptor beta chains in this list originate from one sample, sequenced in a study of Ad26.COV2.S vaccination and SARS-CoV-2 variants. The treatment denotes: some 20 received Ad26.COV2.S at low or high dose, single or two shots; about five received placebo; per-sample allocation not given. Samples were taken on day 63 after the first vaccine or placebo injection. Sequencing was performed with immunoSEQ multiplex PCR; in TCRdb, only in-frame clones are kept and a portion is missing. Counted here are hundreds of thousands of clones, around 90% occurring once; the ten biggest clones make up around 1.5%. Sequences were derived from peripheral blood, sampled in a trial of Ad26.COV2.S vaccine versus placebo. Receptors originate from a person aged 18-65 years who received the Ad26.COV2.S COVID-19 vaccine or a placebo.

This chain's CDR3 is CASSIDPVSGNTIYF. In DNA, the CDR3 is TGTGCCAGTAGTATAGATCCGGTCTCTGGAAACACCATATATTTT. The chain has TRBV19 and TRBJ1-3; no definite D call. This CDR3 spans 15 amino acids. Trimming pared 0 bases from V and 0 bases from J, leaving 6 bases between. The germline gives CDR1 LNHDA, CDR2 SQIVND (reference sequence).

This clone was seen once. Other DNA sequences in the same sample also yield this CDR3. CDR3 loop: CASSYSGASSYEQYF. The CDR3 region has the DNA TGTGCCAGCAGTTACTCAGGGGCGAGCTCCTACGAGCAGTACTTC. This chain links TRBV6-5 with TRBJ2-7; D possibly corresponds to TRBD1 (5 bases). There are 15 residues in the CDR3. Germline lookup yields CDR1 MNHEY and CDR2 SVGAGI. V lost 0 bases to trimming and J lost 0 bases, with 9 bases between them.

The rearrangement uses TRBV5-1 and TRBJ2-3; TRBD2 matches 11 bases. The length of the CDR3 is 17 residues. Germline V gives CDR1 SGHRS, CDR2 YFSETQ. The V and J ends lost 4 bases and 4 bases, in that order; junction bases with no gene match: 11. CDR3 in DNA: TGCGCCAGCAGCCTCACTATAGCGGGAGGGCCTGCAGATACGCAGTATTTT. Translated, it gives CASSLTIAGGPADTQYF.

The chain uses TRBV25-1 and TRBJ2-1, with 7 nucleotides matching TRBD2. The J segment lost 7 bases and the V segment lost 7 bases, leaving 4 bases of the junction unmatched. Germline V gene sequence: CDR1 MGHDK, CDR2 SYGVNS. The CDR3 runs 12 residues. The CDR3 loop is CASKTGGNEQFF. Here the CDR3 DNA reads TGTGCCAGCAAAACCGGGGGGAATGAGCAGTTCTTC.

This clone was detected only once. The V gene is TRBV6-2 or TRBV6-3, the J gene TRBJ1-5; a possible D gene is TRBD1 (5 bases). The germline V and J ends were trimmed by 2 bases and 2 bases, with 16 bases remaining between them. The CDR3 is made up of 17 amino acids. CDR1 and CDR2 (germline): MNHEY, SVGEGT. The CDR3 DNA reads as TGTGCCAGCAGTTACAACGGGGGTTACAGAGGCAATCAGCCCCAGCATTTT. This codes for CASSYNGGYRGNQPQHF.

V gene TRBV27 combines with J gene TRBJ2-7, with 11 bases matching TRBD1. V dropped 11 bases and J dropped 7; count of bases not matched to a gene: 7. The CDR3 is made up of 12 amino acids. Germline CDR1 and CDR2: MNHEY and SMNVEV (reference sequence). CDR3 DNA sequence: TGTGCCGCAGGACAGGGGGCGTTTGAGCAGTACTTC. This encodes CAAGQGAFEQYF.

V usage is TRBV15 and J usage is TRBJ1-4; possibly TRBD1 for D (5 bases). V lost 8 bases to trimming and J lost 8 bases, with 21 bases between them. Germline V lookup: CDR1 LNHNV, CDR2 YYDKDF (reference sequence). The CDR3 runs 15 residues. The CDR3 bases are TGTGCCACCGCCGTATCGGGACTTGGAGTCGAAAAACTGTTTTTT. This translates into CATAVSGLGVEKLFF.

J is TRBJ1-4 and V is TRBV18; D is possibly TRBD1 (5 bases). Germline CDR1 is KGHSH and CDR2 is LQKENI. V gave up 3 bases and J gave up 6 bases, with 11 bases separating them. There are 14 residues in the CDR3. The CDR3 DNA reads as TGTGCCAGCTCACCCCCGGCCAGGGATGAAAAACTGTTTTTT. It encodes CASSPPARDEKLFF.